A single sample is the source of the 5 T cell receptor beta chains below, sequenced in a study of cytomegalovirus exposure and HLA in healthy donors (dated by TCRdb to 2015 to 2018). The library relied on the immunoSEQ multiplex PCR assay. For the multiplex PCR, a mixture combining 60 forward primers for TCR Vbeta segments and 13 reverse primers for TCR Jbeta segments was used. Drawn from immuneACCESS, this table holds only the in-frame rearrangements with V and J called that TCRdb kept. Clones are partly lost; checked studies trace under half to an unresolved V gene and leave the rest unexplained. For this sample there are hundreds of thousands of clones; approximately 82% appear just once. The ten largest make up around 0.57% of the sample. Source material: PBMCs. The receptors come from a middle-aged woman in good health and CMV-seronegative.

The rearrangement links TRBV19 to TRBJ1-4; D unresolved. Germline loops: CDR1 LNHDA, CDR2 SQIVND (reference sequence). The CDR3 sequence is 12 residues long. Deletions cut 3 bases from V and 10 bases from J, with 9 bases between. In nucleotides, the CDR3 is TGTGCCAGTAGTATTGGGGAGGGAAAACTGTTTTTT. Amino acids: CASSIGEGKLFF.

This chain links TRBV6-1 with TRBJ2-1, with no clear D. The germline V gene has CDR1 MNHNS and CDR2 SASEGT. This CDR3 is built from 14 residues. Trimming left V 6 bases short and J 6 bases short, with 15 bases between. CDR3 sequence (DNA): TGTGCCAGCAGACCCGGGTCGTTAGGCAATGAGCAGTTCTTC. Protein product: CASRPGSLGNEQFF.

The chain carries TRBV19 and TRBJ2-5, with TRBD1 matching over 7 bases. Germline V gene lookup returns CDR1 LNHDA and CDR2 SQIVND (reference sequence). This CDR3 comprises 14 residues. Trimming cost V 7 bases and J 4 bases; bases outside gene matches: 9. The CDR3 region is CASNGDRAGETQYF. In DNA, the CDR3 is TGTGCCAGTAATGGCGACAGGGCTGGAGAGACCCAGTACTTC. The full variable domain, rest sourced from reference TRBV19 and TRBJ2-5, is DGGITQSPKYLFRKEGQNVTLSCEQNLNHDAMYWYRQDPGQGLRLIYYSQIVNDFQKGDIAEGYSVSREKKESFPLTVTSAQKNPTAFYLCASNGDRAGETQYFGPGTRLLVL.

The chain has TRBV19 and TRBJ2-3; 12 nucleotides line up with TRBD2. CDR1 and CDR2 from the germline V gene are LNHDA and SQIVND (reference sequence). This CDR3 has 13 residues. Germline trimming cut 8 bases from V and 6 bases from J; bases unmatched to any gene: 3. The CDR3 region is CASASGGADTQYF. The DNA for the CDR3 is TGTGCCAGTGCTAGCGGGGGGGCCGATACGCAGTATTTT.

This chain connects TRBV7-9 to TRBJ1-1, with a possible D match to TRBD1 (5 bases). From germline, CDR1 is SEHNR and CDR2 FQNEAQ (reference sequence). Trimming cost V 3 bases and J 4 bases, with 12 bases left between them. The CDR3 length is 14 residues. This chain's CDR3 is CASSFGTSGTEAFF. CDR3 DNA sequence: TGTGCCAGCAGCTTCGGGACTTCGGGCACTGAAGCTTTCTTT.